The rows below give T cell receptor beta chains drawn from one sample of a study of beta chain features in type 1 diabetes. Clones were sequenced by immunoSEQ multiplex PCR, and TCRdb holds only the in-frame ones, with some missing. Among 100,000 to 150,000 clones listed, roughly 10% were seen once. Sequenced: central memory CD4+ T cells from blood. The receptors here all came from a man aged 30 to 39 with type 1 diabetes. CDR3s leave out the opening cysteine and the closing phenylalanine or tryptophan. Each record gives: CDR3 protein, V gene.

CDR3aa: ASSARDAGNYGYT
v_gene: TRBV2

CDR3aa: ASSHGTTGKNGYT
v_gene: TRBV5-1

CDR3aa: ASSRGTRETEAF
v_gene: TRBV28

CDR3aa: ASSLTDNTEAF
v_gene: TRBV6-5

CDR3aa: ASISHRESEQY
v_gene: TRBV28

CDR3aa: ASSLPSGVRDSPLH
v_gene: TRBV7-2

CDR3aa: ASSGTGSNEQF
v_gene: TRBV28

CDR3aa: ATMSGQGTVATEAF
v_gene: TRBV19

CDR3aa: ASNTGGSVPSQPQH
v_gene: TRBV28

CDR3aa: ASSQDLAGGFSYNEQF
v_gene: TRBV4-3

CDR3aa: SVAYSSYNEQF
v_gene: TRBV29-1

CDR3aa: ASSTDRNTEAF
v_gene: TRBV7-3

CDR3aa: ASQTGGAGGNTIY
v_gene: TRBV2

CDR3aa: ASAGTREQY
v_gene: TRBV28

CDR3aa: SVDQGIIPGELF
v_gene: TRBV29-1

CDR3aa: AWNRPGQGNSPLH
v_gene: TRBV30

CDR3aa: ASSSDSDAWGGEQY
v_gene: TRBV5-8

CDR3aa: ASSPSTGTGGQPQH
v_gene: TRBV18

CDR3aa: ASSLLRSGGARGYT
v_gene: TRBV7-2

CDR3aa: ASSPSGGYQPQH
v_gene: TRBV6-6

CDR3aa: ASTGTINQPQH
v_gene: TRBV28

CDR3aa: ASTIRQGGEQF
v_gene: TRBV28

CDR3aa: ASSRGEGEQY
v_gene: TRBV7-8

CDR3aa: ASSPQPGQGNTEAF
v_gene: TRBV4-2

CDR3aa: ASSLDGVREQY
v_gene: TRBV5-1

CDR3aa: ASSYSRSYEQY
v_gene: TRBV6-6

CDR3aa: ASSRVGRGDYGYT
v_gene: TRBV4-1

CDR3aa: ASSLIGDSYQPQH
v_gene: TRBV6-5

CDR3aa: ASSPHRQGGSTDTQY
v_gene: TRBV27

CDR3aa: ASRQGVYEQF
v_gene: TRBV28

CDR3aa: ASSSQGTSGNTIY
v_gene: TRBV28

CDR3aa: ASSFSPRGAVAKNIQY
v_gene: TRBV7-2

CDR3aa: ASSLTPSGETQY
v_gene: TRBV5-6

CDR3aa: ASSGDRGPSWSTGELF
v_gene: TRBV11-2

CDR3aa: ASSYSRRGSGNTIY
v_gene: TRBV6-5

CDR3aa: ASSVGLAGGTDTQY
v_gene: TRBV9

CDR3aa: ASSLGLVENIQY
v_gene: TRBV7-8

CDR3aa: ASSMVGGRTEAF
v_gene: TRBV19